The 15 T cell receptor beta chains listed next were all sequenced from one sample in a study of blood T cell repertoires in COVID-19. Here immunoSEQ multiplex PCR was the method, and the copy in TCRdb shows in-frame clones only, minus some. The sample records tens of thousands of clones, about 80% being singletons. What was sequenced was peripheral blood. The origin of the receptors is an older woman with acute or convalescent COVID-19.

The chain recombines TRBV24-1 with TRBJ1-2; the D gene is possibly TRBD1 (6 bases). Trimming cost V 3 bases and J 6 bases, with 10 bases left between them. Germline loops: CDR1 KGHDR, CDR2 SFDVKD. CDR3 length: 13 residues. The CDR3 DNA is TGTGCCACCAGTGATACAGGGAAAGATGGCTACACCTTC. This codes for CATSDTGKDGYTF.

V gene TRBV19 combines with J gene TRBJ2-7, with TRBD1 matching over 8 bases. CDR3 length: 15 residues. J lost 6 bases, V lost 6 bases, and 13 bases had no gene match. CDR1 and CDR2 (germline): LNHDA, SQIVND (reference sequence). As DNA, the CDR3 is TGTGCCAGTAGCCCCTCGGGACAGGTCAGGGGCGAGCAGTACTTC. This codes for CASSPSGQVRGEQYF.

The CDR3 nucleotides read TGTGCCAGCTCGGCTAAGACAGGGTCAGGGATAGGGAACACTGAAGCTTTCTTT. It yields the protein CASSAKTGSGIGNTEAFF. V is TRBV18 and J is TRBJ1-1; 7 nucleotides line up with TRBD1. This CDR3 is built from 18 residues. J was trimmed by 1 base and V by 6 bases; bases with no gene match: 17. Per the germline V gene, CDR1 is KGHSH and CDR2 is LQKENI.

This clone was counted between two and nine times. V gene TRBV6-6 combines with J gene TRBJ2-7; D is ambiguous. The germline V gene has CDR1 MNHNY and CDR2 SVGAGI (reference sequence). The CDR3 extends over 12 amino acids. The V end was cut by 6 bases, the J end by 3 bases, with 9 bases between. The CDR3 coding sequence is TGTGCCAGCAGCCCCTACGGCTACGAGCAGTACTTC. Amino acid sequence: CASSPYGYEQYF.

The V gene is TRBV7-2, the J gene TRBJ1-1; no clear D gene. The CDR3 extends over 14 amino acids. Germline-derived CDR1 and CDR2 are SGHTA and FQGNSA. Trimming pared 0 bases from V and 1 base from J, leaving 6 bases between. The CDR3 DNA is TGTGCCAGCAGCTTAGCCCCCTCGAACACTGAAGCTTTCTTT. It codes for CASSLAPSNTEAFF.

This clone occurred once. Relative to the germline gene, one junction end is altered; a read error may explain this. The V call is TRBV29-1, the J call TRBJ1-1; perhaps TRBD1 as D (6 bases). Looked up from germline, CDR1 is SQVTM and CDR2 is ANQGSEA. The CDR3 runs to 11 residues. Here the CDR3 reads CSVEGDTEAFF. The CDR3 coding sequence is TGCAGCGTTGAAGGGGACACCGAAGCTTTCTTT.

This chain uses TRBV6-5 with TRBJ1-6; no clear D. Germline V gene sequence: CDR1 MNHEY, CDR2 SVGAGI. This CDR3 comprises 15 residues. The V and J ends lost 4 bases and 2 bases respectively, with 9 bases between them. CDR3 sequence reads: CASSSREPYNSPLHF. The CDR3 DNA sequence: TGTGCCAGCAGTTCCCGGGAACCCTATAATTCACCCCTCCACTTT.

The chain uses TRBV2 and TRBJ1-1; 9 bases agree with TRBD1. Germline loops: CDR1 SNHLY, CDR2 FYNNEI. The CDR3 length is 14 residues. V lost 6 bases and J lost 4; bases outside the gene matches: 6. CDR3 amino acids: CASSAQGAITEAFF. Here the CDR3 DNA reads TGTGCCAGCAGCGCACAGGGGGCCATCACTGAAGCTTTCTTT.

The chain links TRBV30 to TRBJ1-3; D is possibly TRBD1 (5 bases). The germline V gene encodes CDR1 GTSNPN and CDR2 SVGIG (reference sequence). Trimming stripped 0 bases from V and 0 bases from J, with 21 bases between. There are 19 residues in the CDR3. The CDR3 nucleotides read TGTGCCTGGAGTGTGGGGGGACCTCCGACTTCATTCTCTGGAAACACCATATATTTT. Its translation: CAWSVGGPPTSFSGNTIYF.

The V and J genes are TRBV6-6 and TRBJ1-6; D is perhaps TRBD1 (6 bases). With 4 bases removed from V and 8 bases from J, the gap between germline ends came to 9 bases. Germline loops: CDR1 MNHNY, CDR2 SVGAGI (reference sequence). The CDR3 length is 13 residues. CDR3 sequence (DNA): TGTGCCAGCAGTTTGGACAGTTATTCACCCCTCCACTTT. Translating gives CASSLDSYSPLHF.

The rearrangement joins TRBV2 to TRBJ2-7, with TRBD1 identical over 9 bases. V was pared by 10 bases and J by 3 bases, with 4 bases of the junction left unmatched. The CDR3 contains 12 residues. Germline V gene sequence: CDR1 SNHLY, CDR2 FYNNEI. The CDR3 region has the DNA TGTGCCACTTGGGACAGGGACTACGAGCAGTACTTC. Protein: CATWDRDYEQYF.

This clone has just a few counts. This chain links TRBV19 with TRBJ2-5; 11 bases line up with TRBD2. CDR1 and CDR2 from the germline V gene are LNHDA and SQIVND (reference sequence). Trimming cost V 5 bases and J 1 base; bases outside gene matches: 12. This CDR3 has 18 amino acids. This chain's CDR3 is CASSATSGGEAFQETQYF. CDR3 nucleotides: TGTGCCAGTAGTGCTACTAGCGGGGGAGAAGCGTTCCAAGAGACCCAGTACTTC.

The chain couples TRBV10-3 to TRBJ2-7, with D unclear. Germline CDR1 and CDR2: ENHRY and SYGVKD. The V end was cut by 0 bases, the J end by 0 bases, with 15 bases between. The CDR3 spans 17 residues. CDR3 in amino acids: CAISESMGTSSSYEQYF. CDR3 bases: TGTGCCATCAGTGAGTCGATGGGCACTTCAAGCTCCTACGAGCAGTACTTC.

The chain carries TRBV4-1 and TRBJ1-5; TRBD1 aligns across 8 bases. V lost 2 bases to trimming and J lost 4 bases; unmatched junction nucleotides: 13. Germline CDR1 reads MGHRA; CDR2 reads YSYEKL. There are 18 residues in the CDR3. The CDR3 DNA reads TGCGCCAGCAGCCAACTAACAAAGCCGGGACAGGTTAATCAGCCCCAGCATTTT. As protein: CASSQLTKPGQVNQPQHF.

CDR3 loop: CASSFLERNTEAFF. CDR3 nucleotide sequence: TGTGCCAGCTCCTTCCTCGAGCGGAACACTGAAGCTTTCTTT. The chain combines TRBV18 with TRBJ1-1; D not certain. V lost 6 bases and J 1 base, leaving 12 bases between the germline ends. The germline V gene encodes CDR1 KGHSH and CDR2 LQKENI. This CDR3 spans 14 amino acids.